This TCR beta chain stems from a study of T cell responses to AZD1222 COVID-19 vaccine. General observations from the study: Unmutated regions of variants are reportedly targeted by nearly half of spike-specific TCRs. Most donors were white British, females outnumbered males, and clonal diversity was possibly underestimated.

Germline V CDR1 and CDR2: SNHLY, FYNNEI. The CDR3 extends over 12 amino acids. Assay used: immunoSEQ multiplex PCR; TCRdb lists only in-frame clones, some missing. The table shows about 100,000 clones, with approximately 86% occurring only once. Concerning this clone: Its antigen is not known. One end of the junction varies from germline; a read error may be responsible.

The J gene is TRBJ2-1, the V gene TRBV2; either TRBD1 or TRBD2 may supply D (5 bases each). The sequences come from peripheral blood, collected on day 0 of AZD1222 vaccination. The receptor's source is an adult in good health. DNA of the CDR3: TGTGCCAGCAGTGAGAGGTGGGACCAGTTGATCTTC. Its protein product is CASSERWDQLIF.